This passage covers 2 T cell receptor beta chains from one sample sequenced in a study of blood T cell repertoires in COVID-19. Assay used: immunoSEQ multiplex PCR; TCRdb lists only in-frame clones, some missing. The table records under 200,000 clones, around nine tenths of them present only once. What was sequenced was peripheral blood. The receptors were sampled from a man in his 60s with COVID-19, enrolled during active disease.

The V gene is TRBV3-1 (or the pseudogene TRBV3-2), the J gene TRBJ2-1, with TRBD2 matching 10 bases. J lost 4 bases, V lost 4 bases, and 13 bases had no gene match. Germline-derived CDR1 and CDR2 are LGHDT and YNNKEL (reference sequence). The CDR3 is 18 amino acids. Written as DNA, the CDR3 is TGTGCCAGCAGCCCCGCTTACTCTAGCGGGGGTGATTACAATGAGCAGTTCTTC. It codes for CASSPAYSSGGDYNEQFF.

This chain links TRBV6-6 with TRBJ1-1, with D possibly being TRBD1 (6 bases). The V gene's germline CDR1 is MNHNY and CDR2 SVGAGI (reference sequence). The CDR3 contains 13 residues. Trimming shortened V by 6 bases and J by 8 bases, and 16 bases separated the two germline ends. In DNA, the CDR3 is TGTGCCAGCAGCCGGGGGGCCCCAGGGGAAGCTTTCTTT. Translated, it gives CASSRGAPGEAFF.